These T cell receptor beta chains were read from a single sample in a study of identical twins. TCRdb re-called the 5' RACE reads with MiXCR, one entry per CDR3 protein. The data contain about 280,000 distinct CDR3 sequences, more than 6.5% of them seen just once; the ten biggest clones take up around 2.1%. A further study also used this sample, focusing on yellow fever vaccine responses in identical twins.

What was sequenced was memory (CD45RO+) T cells sorted from blood. The receptors were gathered from a woman aged 18-29 years in good health. Each CDR3 is given with its conserved first and last residue. A D gene is named only where the DNA matches it firmly. Expanded clones get a size class; other rows say once, few or many, or leave the size out.

v_call: TRBV6-5
j_call: TRBJ2-2
d_call: TRBD2
clone_size: few
cdr3_aa: CASSVLAGDRTGELFF
cdr3_nt: TGTGCCAGCAGTGTACTAGCGGGGGATCGGACCGGGGAGCTGTTTTTT

v_call: TRBV12-3/TRBV12-4
j_call: TRBJ2-1
d_call: -
clone_size: many
cdr3_aa: CASKLRDEQFF
cdr3_nt: TGTGCCAGCAAACTTCGGGATGAGCAGTTCTTC

v_call: TRBV5-1
j_call: TRBJ1-1
d_call: -
clone_size: many
cdr3_aa: CASSFKMNTEAFF
cdr3_nt: TGCGCCAGCAGCTTTAAGATGAACACTGAAGCTTTCTTT

v_call: TRBV6-2/TRBV6-3
j_call: TRBJ2-5
d_call: TRBD2
clone_size: few
cdr3_aa: CASSSGLAGGPQETQYF
cdr3_nt: TGTGCCAGCAGTTCGGGACTAGCGGGGGGGCCCCAAGAGACCCAGTACTTC

v_call: TRBV7-9
j_call: TRBJ2-2
d_call: -
clone_size: few
cdr3_aa: CASSHGTTGELFF
cdr3_nt: TGTGCCAGCAGCCACGGGACCACCGGGGAGCTGTTTTTT

v_call: TRBV20-1
j_call: TRBJ2-2
d_call: -
clone_size: many
cdr3_aa: CSATQGTAGELFF
cdr3_nt: TGCAGTGCTACCCAGGGGACCGCCGGGGAGCTGTTTTTT

v_call: TRBV27
j_call: TRBJ2-1
d_call: -
clone_size: few
cdr3_aa: CASTERSGEQFF
cdr3_nt: TGTGCCAGCACCGAGCGGTCGGGGGAGCAGTTCTTC

v_call: TRBV4-2
j_call: TRBJ2-1
d_call: -
clone_size: few
cdr3_aa: CASSQDIGGDSYNEQFF
cdr3_nt: TGTGCCAGCAGCCAAGATATCGGCGGGGACTCCTACAATGAGCAGTTCTTC

v_call: TRBV12-3/TRBV12-4
j_call: TRBJ2-2
d_call: -
clone_size: -
cdr3_aa: CASSLQGYVGELFF
cdr3_nt: TGTGCCAGCAGTCTTCAGGGGTATGTCGGGGAGCTGTTTTTT

v_call: TRBV20-1
j_call: TRBJ2-3
d_call: TRBD2
clone_size: -
cdr3_aa: CCARQPYGGSPADTQYF
cdr3_nt: TGCTGTGCTAGACAACCTTATGGCGGGAGCCCCGCAGATACGCAGTATTTT

v_call: TRBV2
j_call: TRBJ2-7
d_call: -
clone_size: few
cdr3_aa: CASSVGGIDVYEQYF
cdr3_nt: TGTGCCAGCAGCGTAGGCGGGATCGATGTGTACGAGCAGTACTTC

v_call: TRBV20-1
j_call: TRBJ2-1
d_call: -
clone_size: few
cdr3_aa: CSATLTVQVGEQFF
cdr3_nt: TGCAGTGCTACTCTAACGGTGCAAGTCGGGGAGCAGTTCTTC

v_call: TRBV5-6
j_call: TRBJ1-1
d_call: -
clone_size: -
cdr3_aa: CASSLVGQMNTEAFF
cdr3_nt: TGTGCCAGCAGCTTGGTAGGACAGATGAACACTGAAGCTTTCTTT

v_call: TRBV10-2
j_call: TRBJ1-5
d_call: -
clone_size: many
cdr3_aa: CASTGLPLGDRNQPQHF
cdr3_nt: TGCGCCAGCACCGGGCTTCCTTTGGGGGATCGCAATCAGCCCCAGCATTTT

v_call: TRBV28
j_call: TRBJ2-3
d_call: TRBD1
clone_size: many
cdr3_aa: CASSFAQGAPDTQYF
cdr3_nt: TGTGCCAGCAGTTTCGCCCAGGGGGCCCCAGATACGCAGTATTTT

v_call: TRBV14
j_call: TRBJ2-1
d_call: -
clone_size: -
cdr3_aa: CASSQEVTGLSYNEQFF
cdr3_nt: TGTGCCAGCAGCCAAGAAGTAACAGGACTCTCCTACAATGAGCAGTTCTTC

v_call: TRBV14
j_call: TRBJ2-3
d_call: -
clone_size: few
cdr3_aa: CASSPLGAGRHTQYF
cdr3_nt: TGTGCCAGCAGCCCTCTCGGGGCCGGACGACATACGCAGTATTTT

v_call: TRBV12-3/TRBV12-4
j_call: TRBJ2-3
d_call: -
clone_size: many
cdr3_aa: CASSLGLGTAQYF
cdr3_nt: TGTGCCAGCAGTTTGGGGCTGGGGACCGCGCAGTATTTT

v_call: TRBV12-3/TRBV12-4
j_call: TRBJ2-7
d_call: -
clone_size: -
cdr3_aa: CASSYGQLAEQYF
cdr3_nt: TGTGCCAGCAGCTACGGACAGCTTGCCGAGCAGTACTTC

v_call: TRBV5-6
j_call: TRBJ2-7
d_call: -
clone_size: few
cdr3_aa: CASSLSYGTYEQYF
cdr3_nt: TGTGCCAGCAGCTTGTCGTACGGGACCTACGAGCAGTACTTC

v_call: TRBV5-1
j_call: TRBJ2-7
d_call: TRBD1
clone_size: -
cdr3_aa: CASSLGTGLYEQYF
cdr3_nt: TGCGCCAGCAGCCTGGGGACAGGGCTTTACGAGCAGTACTTC

v_call: TRBV10-3
j_call: TRBJ2-2
d_call: -
clone_size: many
cdr3_aa: CAISDRLEGNTGELFF
cdr3_nt: TGTGCCATCAGTGACCGACTAGAAGGGAACACCGGGGAGCTGTTTTTT